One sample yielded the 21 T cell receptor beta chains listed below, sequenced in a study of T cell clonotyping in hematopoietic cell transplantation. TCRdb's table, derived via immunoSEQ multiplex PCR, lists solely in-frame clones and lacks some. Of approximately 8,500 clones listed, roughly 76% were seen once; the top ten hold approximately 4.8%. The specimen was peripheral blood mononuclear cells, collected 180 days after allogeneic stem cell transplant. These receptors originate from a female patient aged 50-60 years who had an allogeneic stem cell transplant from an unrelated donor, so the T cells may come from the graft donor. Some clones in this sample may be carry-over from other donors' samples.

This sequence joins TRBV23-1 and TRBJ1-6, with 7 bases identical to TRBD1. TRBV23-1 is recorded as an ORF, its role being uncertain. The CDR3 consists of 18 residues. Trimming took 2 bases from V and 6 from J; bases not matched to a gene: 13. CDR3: CASSQGPRGALGNSPLHF. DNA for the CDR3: TGCGCCAGCAGTCAAGGTCCCAGGGGGGCACTTGGTAATTCACCCCTCCACTTT.

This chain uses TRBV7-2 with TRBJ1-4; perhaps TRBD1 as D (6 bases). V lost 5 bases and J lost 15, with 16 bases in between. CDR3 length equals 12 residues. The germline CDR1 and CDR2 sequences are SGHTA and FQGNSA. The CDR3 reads CASSVQGSTVFF. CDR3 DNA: TGTGCCAGCAGCGTCCAGGGGAGTACGGTGTTTTTT.

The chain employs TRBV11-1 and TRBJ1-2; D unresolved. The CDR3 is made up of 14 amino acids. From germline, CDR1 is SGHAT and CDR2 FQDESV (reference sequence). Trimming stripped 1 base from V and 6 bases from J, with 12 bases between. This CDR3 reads CASSLGLRRDGYTF. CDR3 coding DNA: TGTGCCAGCAGCTTAGGGTTGAGACGTGATGGCTACACCTTC.

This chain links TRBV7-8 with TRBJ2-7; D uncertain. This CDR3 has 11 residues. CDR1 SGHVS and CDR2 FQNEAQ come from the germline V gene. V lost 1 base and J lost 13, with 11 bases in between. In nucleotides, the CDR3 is TGTGCCAGCAGCTTAGTGGGTCATGCCTACTTC. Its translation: CASSLVGHAYF. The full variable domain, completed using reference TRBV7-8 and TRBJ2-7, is GAGVSQSPRYKVAKRGQDVALRCDPISGHVSLFWYQQALGQGPEFLTYFQNEAQLDKSGLPSDRFFAERPEGSVSTLKIQRTQQEDSAVYLCASSLVGHAYFGPGTRLTVT.

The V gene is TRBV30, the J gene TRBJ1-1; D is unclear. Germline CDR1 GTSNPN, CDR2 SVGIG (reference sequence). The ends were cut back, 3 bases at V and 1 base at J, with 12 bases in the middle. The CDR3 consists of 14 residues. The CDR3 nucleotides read TGTGCCTGGAGCGCTCGAGCTGGGAACACTGAAGCTTTCTTT. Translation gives CAWSARAGNTEAFF.

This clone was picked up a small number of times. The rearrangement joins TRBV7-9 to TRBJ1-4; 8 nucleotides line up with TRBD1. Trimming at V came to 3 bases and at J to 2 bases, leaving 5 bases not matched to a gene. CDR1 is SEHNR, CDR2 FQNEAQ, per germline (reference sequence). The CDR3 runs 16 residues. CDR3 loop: CASSFGTGNTNEKLFF. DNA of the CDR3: TGTGCCAGCAGCTTCGGGACAGGCAACACTAATGAAAAACTGTTTTTT.

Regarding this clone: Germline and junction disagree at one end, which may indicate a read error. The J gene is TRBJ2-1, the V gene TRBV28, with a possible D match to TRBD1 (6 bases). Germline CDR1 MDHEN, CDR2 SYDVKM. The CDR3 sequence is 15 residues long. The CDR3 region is CASSLSGVLWNERFF. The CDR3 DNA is TGTGCCAGCAGTCTCTCAGGGGTTCTGTGGAATGAGCGGTTCTTC.

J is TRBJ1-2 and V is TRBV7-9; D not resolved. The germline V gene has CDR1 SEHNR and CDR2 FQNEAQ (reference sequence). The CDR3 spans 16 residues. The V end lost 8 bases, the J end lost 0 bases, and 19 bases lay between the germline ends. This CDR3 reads CASGLAEVGSNYGYTF. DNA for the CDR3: TGTGCCAGCGGATTGGCGGAGGTGGGCTCTAACTATGGCTACACCTTC.

The chain's CDR3 is CASSEVQGTSEAFF. In nucleotides, the CDR3 is TGTGCCAGCAGTGAAGTACAGGGCACTTCTGAAGCTTTCTTT. The chain has TRBV6-1 and TRBJ1-1, with a tentative D call TRBD1 (6 bases). The germline V gene encodes CDR1 MNHNS and CDR2 SASEGT. The CDR3 length is 14 residues. V was clipped by 1 base and J by 6 bases, with 12 bases between them.

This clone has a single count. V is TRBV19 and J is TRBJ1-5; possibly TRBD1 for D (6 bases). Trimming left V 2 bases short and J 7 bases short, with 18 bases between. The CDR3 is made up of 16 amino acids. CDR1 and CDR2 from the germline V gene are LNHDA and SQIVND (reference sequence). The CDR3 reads CASSILGGLSEQPQHF. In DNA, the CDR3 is TGTGCCAGTAGTATATTGGGGGGGCTGTCGGAACAGCCCCAGCATTTT.

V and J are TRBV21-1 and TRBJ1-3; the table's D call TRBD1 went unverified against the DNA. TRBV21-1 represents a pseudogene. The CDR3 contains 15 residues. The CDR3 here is CASSRLQEAGNTIYF. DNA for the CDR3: TGTGCCAGCAGCAGGCTACAGGAAGCTGGAAACACCATATATTTT.

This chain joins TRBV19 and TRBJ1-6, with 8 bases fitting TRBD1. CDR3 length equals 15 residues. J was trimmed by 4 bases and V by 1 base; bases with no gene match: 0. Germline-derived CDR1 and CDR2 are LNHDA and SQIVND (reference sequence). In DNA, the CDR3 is TGTGCCAGTAGTATAGGGGACAGGTATAATTCACCCCTCCACTTT. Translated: CASSIGDRYNSPLHF.

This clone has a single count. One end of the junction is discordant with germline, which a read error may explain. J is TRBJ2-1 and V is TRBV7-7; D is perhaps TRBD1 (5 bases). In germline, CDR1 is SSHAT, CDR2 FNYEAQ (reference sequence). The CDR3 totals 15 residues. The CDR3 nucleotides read TGTGCTAGCAGCTTAGTCGACAGTACCTACAATGAGCAGTTCTTC. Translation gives CASSLVDSTYNEQFF.

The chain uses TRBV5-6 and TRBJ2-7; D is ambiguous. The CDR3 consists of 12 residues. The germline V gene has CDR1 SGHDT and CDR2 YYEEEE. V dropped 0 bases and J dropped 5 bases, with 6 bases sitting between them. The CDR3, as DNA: TGTGCCAGCAGCTTGGTAGGTGACGAGCAGTACTTC. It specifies CASSLVGDEQYF.

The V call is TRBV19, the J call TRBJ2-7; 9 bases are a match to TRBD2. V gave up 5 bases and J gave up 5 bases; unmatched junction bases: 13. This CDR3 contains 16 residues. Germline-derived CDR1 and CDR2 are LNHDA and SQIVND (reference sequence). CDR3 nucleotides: TGTGCCAGTAGTGCGGCGACTAGCGGCGAGCCCAACGAGCAGTACTTC. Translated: CASSAATSGEPNEQYF.

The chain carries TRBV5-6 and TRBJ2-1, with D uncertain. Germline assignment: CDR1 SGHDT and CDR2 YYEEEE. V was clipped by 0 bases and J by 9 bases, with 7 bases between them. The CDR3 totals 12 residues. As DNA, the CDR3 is TGTGCCAGCAGCTTGGAGCACCTTGAGCAGTTCTTC. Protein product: CASSLEHLEQFF.

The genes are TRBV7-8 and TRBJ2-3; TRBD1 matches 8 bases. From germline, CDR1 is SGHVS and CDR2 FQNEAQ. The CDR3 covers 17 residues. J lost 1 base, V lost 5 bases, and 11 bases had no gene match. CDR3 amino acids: CASSLLQGAQGTDTQYF. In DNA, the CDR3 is TGTGCCAGCAGCCTCCTTCAGGGGGCCCAGGGCACAGATACGCAGTATTTT. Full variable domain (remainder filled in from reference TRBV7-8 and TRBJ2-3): GAGVSQSPRYKVAKRGQDVALRCDPISGHVSLFWYQQALGQGPEFLTYFQNEAQLDKSGLPSDRFFAERPEGSVSTLKIQRTQQEDSAVYLCASSLLQGAQGTDTQYFGPGTRLTVL.

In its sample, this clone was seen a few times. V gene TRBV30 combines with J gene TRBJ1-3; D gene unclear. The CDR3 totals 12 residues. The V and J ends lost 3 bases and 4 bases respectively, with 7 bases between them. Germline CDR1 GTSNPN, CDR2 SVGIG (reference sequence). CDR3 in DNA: TGTGCCTGGAGGTTAGCCGGAAACACCATATATTTT. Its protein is CAWRLAGNTIYF.

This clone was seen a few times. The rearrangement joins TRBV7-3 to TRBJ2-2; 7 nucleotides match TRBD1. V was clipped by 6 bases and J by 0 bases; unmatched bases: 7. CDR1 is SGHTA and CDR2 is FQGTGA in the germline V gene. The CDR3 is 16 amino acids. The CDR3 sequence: CASRTTGTANTGELFF. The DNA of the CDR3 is TGTGCCAGCAGAACTACCGGGACAGCGAACACCGGGGAGCTGTTTTTT.

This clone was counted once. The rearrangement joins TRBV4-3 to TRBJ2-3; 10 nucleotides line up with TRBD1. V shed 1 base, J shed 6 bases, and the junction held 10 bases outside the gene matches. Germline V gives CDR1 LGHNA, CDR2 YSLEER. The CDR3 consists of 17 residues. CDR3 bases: TGCGCCAGCAGCCAAGGGTTTTACGGACAGGGGGGGGATACGCAGTATTTT. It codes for CASSQGFYGQGGDTQYF.

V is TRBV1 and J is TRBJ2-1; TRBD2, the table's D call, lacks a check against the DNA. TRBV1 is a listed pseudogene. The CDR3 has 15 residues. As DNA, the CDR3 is TGCACCAGCAGAAACGAACTAGCGTCCTACAATGAGCAGTTCTTC. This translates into CTSRNELASYNEQFF.